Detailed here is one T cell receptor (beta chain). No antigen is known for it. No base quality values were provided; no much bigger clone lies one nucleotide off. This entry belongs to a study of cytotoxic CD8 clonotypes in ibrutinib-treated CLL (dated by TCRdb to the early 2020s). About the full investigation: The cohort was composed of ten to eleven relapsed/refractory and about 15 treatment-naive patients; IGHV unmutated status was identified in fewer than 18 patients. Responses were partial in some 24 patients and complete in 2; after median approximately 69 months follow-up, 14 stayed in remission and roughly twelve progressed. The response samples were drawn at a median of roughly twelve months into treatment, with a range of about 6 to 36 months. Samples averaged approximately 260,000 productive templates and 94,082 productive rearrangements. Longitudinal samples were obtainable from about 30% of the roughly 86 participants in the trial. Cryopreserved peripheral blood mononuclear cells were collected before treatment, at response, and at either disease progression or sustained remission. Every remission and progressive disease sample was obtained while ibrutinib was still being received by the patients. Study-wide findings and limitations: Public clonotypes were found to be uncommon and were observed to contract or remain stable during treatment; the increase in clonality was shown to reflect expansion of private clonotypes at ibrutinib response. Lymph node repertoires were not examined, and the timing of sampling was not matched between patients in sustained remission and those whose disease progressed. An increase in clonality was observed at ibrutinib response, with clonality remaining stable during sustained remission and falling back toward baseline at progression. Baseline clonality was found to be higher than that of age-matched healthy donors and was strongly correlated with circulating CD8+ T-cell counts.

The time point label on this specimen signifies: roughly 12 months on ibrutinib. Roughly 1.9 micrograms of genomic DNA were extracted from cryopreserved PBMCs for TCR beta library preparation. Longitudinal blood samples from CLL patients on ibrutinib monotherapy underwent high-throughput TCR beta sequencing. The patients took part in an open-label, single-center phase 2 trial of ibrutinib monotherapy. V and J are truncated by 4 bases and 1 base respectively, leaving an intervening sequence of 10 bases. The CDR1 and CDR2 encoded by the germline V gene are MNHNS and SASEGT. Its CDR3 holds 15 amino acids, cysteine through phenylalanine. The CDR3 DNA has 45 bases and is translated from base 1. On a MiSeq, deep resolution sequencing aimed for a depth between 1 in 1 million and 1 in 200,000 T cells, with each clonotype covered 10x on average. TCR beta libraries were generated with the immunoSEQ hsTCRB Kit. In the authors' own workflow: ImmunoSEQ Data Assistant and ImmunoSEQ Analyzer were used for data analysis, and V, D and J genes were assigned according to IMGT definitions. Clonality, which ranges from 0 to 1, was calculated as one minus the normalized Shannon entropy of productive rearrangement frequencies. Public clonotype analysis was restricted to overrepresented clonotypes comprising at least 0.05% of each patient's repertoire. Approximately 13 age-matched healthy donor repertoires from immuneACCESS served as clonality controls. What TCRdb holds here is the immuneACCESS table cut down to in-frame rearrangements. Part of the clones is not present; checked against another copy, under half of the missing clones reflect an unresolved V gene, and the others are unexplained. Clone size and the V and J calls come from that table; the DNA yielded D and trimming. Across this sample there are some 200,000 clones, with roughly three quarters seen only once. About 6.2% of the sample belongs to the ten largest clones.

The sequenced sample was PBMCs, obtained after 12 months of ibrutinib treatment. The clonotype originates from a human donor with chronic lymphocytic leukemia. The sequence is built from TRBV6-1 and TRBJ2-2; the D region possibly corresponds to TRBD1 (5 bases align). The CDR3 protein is CASSGRALNTGELFF. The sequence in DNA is TGTGCCAGCAGTGGCAGGGCCTTGAACACCGGGGAGCTGTTTTTT.